A single sample is the source of the 5 T cell receptor beta chains below, sequenced in a study of STAT5B mutations in CD4+ large granular lymphocyte leukemia. The method was immunoSEQ multiplex PCR; TCRdb's version includes in-frame clones alone and lacks a portion of them. The table shows about 35,000 clones, with roughly two thirds occurring only once. Sequencing was performed on CD4+ T cells from blood buffy coats. The receptors shown here come from a human donor in good health.

Only a few counts were recorded for this clone. The V gene is TRBV18, the J gene TRBJ1-1; 10 nucleotides match TRBD1. This CDR3 has 16 amino acids. The germline V gene encodes CDR1 KGHSH and CDR2 LQKENI. Unmatched junction bases numbered 10, after V lost 3 bases and J lost 6 bases. CDR3 coding DNA: TGTGCCAGCTCACCGAGTACCGGGACAGGGGAGGCTGAAGCTTTCTTT. It yields the protein CASSPSTGTGEAEAFF.

This clone was counted only a few times. The CDR3 DNA reads TGTGCCAGTCAACGGGTTGGGGGCAATCAGCCCCAGCATTTT. Translated: CASQRVGGNQPQHF. The chain joins TRBV19 to TRBJ1-5; D not certain. V was clipped by 8 bases and J by 2 bases, with 13 bases between them. This CDR3 has 14 residues. The germline V gene encodes CDR1 LNHDA and CDR2 SQIVND (reference sequence).

This clone appeared a few times. The chain carries TRBV4-1 and TRBJ2-1; no definite D call. Germline-derived CDR1 and CDR2 are MGHRA and YSYEKL. CDR3 size: 16 residues. The germline V and J ends were trimmed by 5 bases and 0 bases, with 14 bases remaining between them. This CDR3 reads CASSGAAPSSYNEQFF. DNA of the CDR3: TGCGCCAGCAGCGGCGCGGCGCCGAGCTCCTACAATGAGCAGTTCTTC.

The rearrangement uses TRBV6-4 and TRBJ2-3, with TRBD1 as a possible D gene (5 bases). V was trimmed by 4 bases and J by 4 bases, leaving 9 bases between them. Germline CDR1 MRHNA, CDR2 SNTAGT. This CDR3 has 13 residues. The CDR3 sequence: CASSAQTADTQYF. The DNA for the CDR3 is TGTGCCAGCAGTGCACAGACAGCAGATACGCAGTATTTT.

This clone has a handful of counts. The rearrangement uses TRBV18 and TRBJ1-1, with TRBD1 as a possible D gene (6 bases). There are 15 residues in the CDR3. Germline V lookup: CDR1 KGHSH, CDR2 LQKENI. V was pared by 0 bases and J by 5 bases, with 13 bases between. CDR3 loop: CASSPPSRGGTEAFF. The CDR3 DNA follows: TGTGCCAGCTCACCACCGTCCAGGGGAGGAACTGAAGCTTTCTTT.